What follows describes a single T cell receptor beta chain. Its target is unknown. This sample is part of a study of a mutant IDH1 vaccine in newly diagnosed glioma. Broader study findings: Changes in the top peripheral T cell clonotypes seemingly had no bearing on pseudoprogression.

TCRdb's copy holds only in-frame clones and misses some; the assay was immunoSEQ multiplex PCR. The sample yields more than 50,000 clones, around 80% seen once. The ends were cut back, 4 bases at V and 0 bases at J, with 11 bases in the middle. The CDR3 has 14 residues. The germline V gene has CDR1 SGHRS and CDR2 YFSETQ. This sample's time point: week 11, during vaccination. Topical imiquimod was applied with each vaccine dose, which held 300 ug of mutant IDH1 20-mer peptide. The input for sequencing was PBMCs, taken from a glioma patient whose treatment included an IDH1 peptide vaccine. The chain employs TRBV5-1 and TRBJ2-7; D possibly corresponds to TRBD1 (6 bases). The TCR was taken from a man in his fifties or sixties with glioma. DNA for the CDR3: TGCGCCAGCAGCACCGGACAGTACTCCTACGAGCAGTACTTC. Protein: CASSTGQYSYEQYF. The variable domain in full, completed from reference TRBV5-1 and TRBJ2-7, reads KAGVTQTPRYLIKTRGQQVTLSCSPISGHRSVSWYQQTPGQGLQFLFEYFSETQRNKGNFPGRFSGRQFSNSRSEMNVSTLELGDSALYLCASSTGQYSYEQYFGPGTRLTVT.